This entry concerns a single T cell receptor (beta chain). As yet, its antigen is unknown. In every sequencing run, more than 180 million TCR-beta sequences were generated from 15-18 subjects. Using its own MiXCR run on the 5' RACE reads, TCRdb lists one record per CDR3 protein. The table records around 15,000 distinct CDR3 sequences, about a fifth of them present only once. These data are taken from a study of neurological immune-mediated disorders. Study-wide results and caveats: Subjects shared no identical expanded-clone CDR3 amino acid sequences, suggesting private TCR-beta repertoires in all groups.

Healthy controls comprised blood bank volunteers in Maryland, USA. V lost 7 bases and J lost 0, with 13 bases in between. The CDR3 is 13 amino acids. Germline V gene data show CDR1 as DFQATT and CDR2 as SNEGSKA (reference sequence). This TCR was recovered from a man aged 45-60 years in good health. This chain connects TRBV20-1 to TRBJ2-7; D gene uncertain. The sample was PBMCs. The CDR3: CSVSQSTSYEQYF. CDR3 sequence (DNA): TGCAGTGTTAGTCAGAGTACCTCCTACGAGCAGTACTTC.